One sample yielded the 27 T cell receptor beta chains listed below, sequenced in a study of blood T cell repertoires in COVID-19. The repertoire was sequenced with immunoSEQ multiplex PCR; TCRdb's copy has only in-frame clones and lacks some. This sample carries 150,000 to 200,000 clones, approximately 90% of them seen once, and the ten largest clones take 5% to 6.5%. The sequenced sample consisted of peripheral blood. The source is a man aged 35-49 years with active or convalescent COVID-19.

CDR3 nucleotide sequence: TGTGCCAGCAGCTCGGGGAGTGGGAACTATGGCTACACCTTC. Its translation: CASSSGSGNYGYTF. The chain uses TRBV5-4 and TRBJ1-2; D uncertain. Trimming pared 3 bases from V and 2 bases from J, leaving 11 bases between. Per the germline V gene, CDR1 is SGHNT and CDR2 is YYREEE (reference sequence). The CDR3 is made up of 14 amino acids.

In nucleotides, the CDR3 is TGTGCCAGCACCGCATCGACAGGGCCAAACACTGAAGCTTTCTTT. Translating it yields CASTASTGPNTEAFF. This chain links TRBV6-4 with TRBJ1-1; 7 bases fit TRBD1. Looked up from germline, CDR1 is MRHNA and CDR2 is SNTAGT. The CDR3 consists of 15 residues. With V trimmed by 7 bases and J by 2 bases, 10 bases remained unmatched.

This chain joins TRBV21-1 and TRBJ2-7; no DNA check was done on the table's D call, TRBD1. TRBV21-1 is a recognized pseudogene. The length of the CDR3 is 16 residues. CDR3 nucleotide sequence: TGTGCCAGCAGCAAAAGTACACAGGGGGCATCCTACGAGCAGTACTTC. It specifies CASSKSTQGASYEQYF.

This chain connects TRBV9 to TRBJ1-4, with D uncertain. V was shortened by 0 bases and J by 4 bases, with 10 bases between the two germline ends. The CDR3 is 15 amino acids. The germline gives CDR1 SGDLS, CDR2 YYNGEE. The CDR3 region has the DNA TGTGCCAGCAGCGTAGCGCCCGGGAATAATGAAAAACTGTTTTTT. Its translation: CASSVAPGNNEKLFF.

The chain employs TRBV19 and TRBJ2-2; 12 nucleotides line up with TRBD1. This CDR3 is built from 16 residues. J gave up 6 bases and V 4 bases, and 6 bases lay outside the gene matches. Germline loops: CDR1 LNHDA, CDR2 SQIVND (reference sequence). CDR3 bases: TGTGCCAGTAGTACCTGGGACAGGGGGCGATCCGGGGAGCTGTTTTTT. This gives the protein CASSTWDRGRSGELFF.

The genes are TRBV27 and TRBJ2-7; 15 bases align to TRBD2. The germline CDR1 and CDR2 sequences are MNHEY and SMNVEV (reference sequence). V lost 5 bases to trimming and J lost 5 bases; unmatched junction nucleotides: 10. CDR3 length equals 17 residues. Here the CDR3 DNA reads TGTGCCAGCAGTCTTCGGACTAGCGGGGGGGCAAGGGACGAGCAGTACTTC. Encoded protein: CASSLRTSGGARDEQYF.

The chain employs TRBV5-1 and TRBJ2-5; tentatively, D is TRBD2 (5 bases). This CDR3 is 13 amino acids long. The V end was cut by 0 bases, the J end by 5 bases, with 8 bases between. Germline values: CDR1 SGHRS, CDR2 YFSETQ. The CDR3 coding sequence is TGCGCCAGCAGCTTGGCGGGGTTGGAGACCCAGTACTTC. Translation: CASSLAGLETQYF.

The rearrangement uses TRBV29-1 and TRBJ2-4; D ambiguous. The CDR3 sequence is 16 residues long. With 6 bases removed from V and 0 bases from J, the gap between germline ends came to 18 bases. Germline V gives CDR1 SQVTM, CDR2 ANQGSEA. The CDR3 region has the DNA TGCAGCGTCGCTCTTCACGCTGACATAGCCAAAAACATTCAGTACTTC. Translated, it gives CSVALHADIAKNIQYF. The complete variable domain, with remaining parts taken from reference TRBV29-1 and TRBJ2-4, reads SAVISQKPSRDICQRGTSLTIQCQVDSQVTMMFWYRQQPGQSLTLIATANQGSEATYESGFVIDKFPISRPNLTFSTLTVSNMSPEDSSIYLCSVALHADIAKNIQYFGAGTRLSVL.

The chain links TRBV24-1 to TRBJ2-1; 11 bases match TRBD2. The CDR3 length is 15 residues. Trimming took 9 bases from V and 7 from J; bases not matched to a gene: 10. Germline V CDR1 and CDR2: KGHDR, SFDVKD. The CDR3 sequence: CATGSGGAGGNEQFF. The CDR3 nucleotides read TGTGCCACCGGTAGCGGGGGGGCCGGTGGGAATGAGCAGTTCTTC.

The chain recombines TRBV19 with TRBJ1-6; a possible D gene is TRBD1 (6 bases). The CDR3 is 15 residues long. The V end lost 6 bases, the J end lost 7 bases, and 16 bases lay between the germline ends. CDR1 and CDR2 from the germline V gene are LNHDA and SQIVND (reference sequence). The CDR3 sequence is CASRPRDTFNSPLHF. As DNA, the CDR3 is TGTGCCAGTAGACCAAGGGACACTTTCAATTCACCCCTCCACTTT. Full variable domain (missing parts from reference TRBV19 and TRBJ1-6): DGGITQSPKYLFRKEGQNVTLSCEQNLNHDAMYWYRQDPGQGLRLIYYSQIVNDFQKGDIAEGYSVSREKKESFPLTVTSAQKNPTAFYLCASRPRDTFNSPLHFGNGTRLTVT.

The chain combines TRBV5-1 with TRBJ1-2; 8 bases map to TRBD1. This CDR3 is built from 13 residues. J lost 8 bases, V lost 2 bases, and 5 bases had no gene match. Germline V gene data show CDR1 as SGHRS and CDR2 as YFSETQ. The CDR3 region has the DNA TGCGCCAGCAGCTTTTCGCAGGGGGCGGGCTACACCTTC. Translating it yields CASSFSQGAGYTF.

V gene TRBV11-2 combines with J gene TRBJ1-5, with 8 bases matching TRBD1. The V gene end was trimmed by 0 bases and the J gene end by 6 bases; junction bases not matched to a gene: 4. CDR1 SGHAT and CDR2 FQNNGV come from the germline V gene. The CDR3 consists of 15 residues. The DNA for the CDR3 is TGTGCCAGCAGCTTAGATGCAGGGGGCGGTCAGCCCCAGCATTTT. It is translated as CASSLDAGGGQPQHF.

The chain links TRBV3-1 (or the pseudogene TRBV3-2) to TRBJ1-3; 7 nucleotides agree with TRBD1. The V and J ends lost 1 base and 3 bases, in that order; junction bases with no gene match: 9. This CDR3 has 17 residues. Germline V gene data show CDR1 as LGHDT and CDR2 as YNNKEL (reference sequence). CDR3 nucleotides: TGTGCCAGCAGCCAAGTTCGGACAGGATTAGTTGGAAACACCATATATTTT. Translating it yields CASSQVRTGLVGNTIYF.

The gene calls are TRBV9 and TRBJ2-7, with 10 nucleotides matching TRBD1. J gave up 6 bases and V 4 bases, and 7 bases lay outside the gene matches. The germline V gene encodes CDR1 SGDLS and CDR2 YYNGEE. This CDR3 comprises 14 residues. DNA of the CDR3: TGTGCCAGCAGCATTGGACAGGGGGGTCCCGAGCAGTACTTC. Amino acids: CASSIGQGGPEQYF. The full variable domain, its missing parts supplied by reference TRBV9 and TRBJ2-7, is DSGVTQTPKHLITATGQRVTLRCSPRSGDLSVYWYQQSLDQGLQFLIQYYNGEERAKGNILERFSAQQFPDLHSELNLSSLELGDSALYFCASSIGQGGPEQYFGPGTRLTVT.

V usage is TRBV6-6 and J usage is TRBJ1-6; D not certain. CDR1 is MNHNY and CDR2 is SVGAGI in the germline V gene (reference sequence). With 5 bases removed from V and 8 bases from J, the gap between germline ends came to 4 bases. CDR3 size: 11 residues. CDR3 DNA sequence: TGTGCCAGCAGTCCTGATTCACCCCTCCACTTT. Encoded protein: CASSPDSPLHF.

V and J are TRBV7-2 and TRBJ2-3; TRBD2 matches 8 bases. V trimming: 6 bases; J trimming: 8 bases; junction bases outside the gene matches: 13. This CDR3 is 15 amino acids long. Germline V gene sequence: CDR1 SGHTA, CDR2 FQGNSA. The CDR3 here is CASSYGGGGLPTQYF. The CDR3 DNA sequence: TGTGCCAGCAGTTACGGAGGCGGGGGGCTCCCTACGCAGTATTTT. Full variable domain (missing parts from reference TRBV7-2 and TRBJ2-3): GAGVSQSPSNKVTEKGKDVELRCDPISGHTALYWYRQSLGQGLEFLIYFQGNSAPDKSGLPSDRFSAERTGGSVSTLTIQRTQQEDSAVYLCASSYGGGGLPTQYFGPGTRLTVL.

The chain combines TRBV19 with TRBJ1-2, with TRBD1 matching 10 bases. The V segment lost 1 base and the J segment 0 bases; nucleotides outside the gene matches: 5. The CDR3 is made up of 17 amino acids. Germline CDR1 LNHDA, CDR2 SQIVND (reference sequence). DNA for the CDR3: TGTGCCAGTAGTATAGGAGGGACAGGGGTAGCTAACTATGGCTACACCTTC. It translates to CASSIGGTGVANYGYTF.

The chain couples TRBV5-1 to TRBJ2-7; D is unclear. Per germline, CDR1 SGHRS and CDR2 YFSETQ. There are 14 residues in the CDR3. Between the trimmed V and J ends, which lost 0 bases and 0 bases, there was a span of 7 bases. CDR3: CASSLDTNSYEQYF. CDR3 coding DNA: TGCGCCAGCAGCTTGGACACAAACTCCTACGAGCAGTACTTC.

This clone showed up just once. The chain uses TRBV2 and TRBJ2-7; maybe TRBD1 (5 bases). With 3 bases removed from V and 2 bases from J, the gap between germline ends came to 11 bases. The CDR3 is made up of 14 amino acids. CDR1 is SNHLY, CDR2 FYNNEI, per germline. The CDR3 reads CASSDRVRTYEQYF. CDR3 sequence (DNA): TGTGCCAGCAGTGACAGGGTACGGACCTACGAGCAGTACTTC.

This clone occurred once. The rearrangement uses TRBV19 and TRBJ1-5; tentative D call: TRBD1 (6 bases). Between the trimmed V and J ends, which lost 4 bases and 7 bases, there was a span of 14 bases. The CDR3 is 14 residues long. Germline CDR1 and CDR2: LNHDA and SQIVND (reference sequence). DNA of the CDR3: TGTGCCAGTAGTACCCAGGGGTGGGGACAGCCCCAGCATTTT. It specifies CASSTQGWGQPQHF.

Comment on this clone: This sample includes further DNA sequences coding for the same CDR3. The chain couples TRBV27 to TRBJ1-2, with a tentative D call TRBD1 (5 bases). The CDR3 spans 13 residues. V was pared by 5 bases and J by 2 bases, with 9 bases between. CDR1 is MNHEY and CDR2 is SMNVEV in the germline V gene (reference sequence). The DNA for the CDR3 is TGTGCCAGCAGTCCCCGGGGGAACTATGGCTACACCTTC. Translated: CASSPRGNYGYTF.

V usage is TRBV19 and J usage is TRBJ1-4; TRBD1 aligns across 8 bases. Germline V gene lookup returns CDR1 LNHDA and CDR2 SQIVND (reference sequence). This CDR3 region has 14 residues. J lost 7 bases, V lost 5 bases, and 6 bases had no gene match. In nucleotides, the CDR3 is TGTGCCAGTAGTGCAGGGGGCCTAGGTGAAAAACTGTTTTTT. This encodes CASSAGGLGEKLFF. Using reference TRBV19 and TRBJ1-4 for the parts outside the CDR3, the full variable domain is DGGITQSPKYLFRKEGQNVTLSCEQNLNHDAMYWYRQDPGQGLRLIYYSQIVNDFQKGDIAEGYSVSREKKESFPLTVTSAQKNPTAFYLCASSAGGLGEKLFFGSGTQLSVL.

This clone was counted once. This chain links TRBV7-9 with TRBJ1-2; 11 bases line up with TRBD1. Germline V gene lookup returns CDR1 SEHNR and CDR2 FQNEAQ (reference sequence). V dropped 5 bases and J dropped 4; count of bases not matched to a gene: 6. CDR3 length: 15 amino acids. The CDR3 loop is CASSPGQGVVYGYTF. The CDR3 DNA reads TGTGCCAGCAGCCCGGGACAGGGGGTCGTCTATGGCTACACCTTC.

CDR3 DNA sequence: TGTGCCAGCAGCTTAGGCAACTCTAAAAACATTCAGTACTTC. Amino acids: CASSLGNSKNIQYF. V gene TRBV13 combines with J gene TRBJ2-4; no clear D gene. The CDR3 has 14 amino acids. Per germline, CDR1 PRHDT and CDR2 FYEKMQ (reference sequence). Trimming left V 0 bases short and J 4 bases short, with 7 bases between.

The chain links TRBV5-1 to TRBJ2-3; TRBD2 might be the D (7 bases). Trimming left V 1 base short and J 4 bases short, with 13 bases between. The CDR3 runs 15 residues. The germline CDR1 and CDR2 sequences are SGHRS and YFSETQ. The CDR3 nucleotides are TGCGCCAGCAGCTTGTCCGACGGGGGGCCAGATACGCAGTATTTT. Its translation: CASSLSDGGPDTQYF.

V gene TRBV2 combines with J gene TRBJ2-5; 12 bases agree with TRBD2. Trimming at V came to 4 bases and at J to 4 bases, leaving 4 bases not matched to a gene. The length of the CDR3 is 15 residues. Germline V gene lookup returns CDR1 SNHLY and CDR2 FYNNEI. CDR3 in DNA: TGTGCCAGCAGTGCTAGCGGGGGGGCCTCAGAGACCCAGTACTTC. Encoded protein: CASSASGGASETQYF.

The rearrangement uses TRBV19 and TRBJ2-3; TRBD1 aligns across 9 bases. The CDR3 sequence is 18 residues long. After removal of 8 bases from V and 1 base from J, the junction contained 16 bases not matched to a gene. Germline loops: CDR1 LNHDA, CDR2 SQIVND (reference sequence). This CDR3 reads CASGAVFGTGLRTDTQYF. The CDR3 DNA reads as TGTGCCAGTGGCGCGGTGTTCGGGACAGGGCTTCGCACAGATACGCAGTATTTT.